Below are 25 T cell receptor beta chains sequenced from a single sample in a study of identical twins. TCRdb ran MiXCR on the 5' RACE reads and lists one entry per CDR3 protein. The sample contains 350,000 to 600,000 distinct CDR3 sequences, 13% to 15% of which appear only once. These same records also appear under a second study, on yellow fever vaccine responses in identical twins.

Sequenced: CD4+ T cells sorted from blood. The receptors stem from a woman younger than 30 in good health.

J is TRBJ2-7 and V is TRBV5-5, with a possible D match to TRBD2 (6 bases). V was pared by 4 bases and J by 6 bases, with 17 bases between. The V gene's germline CDR1 is SGHKS and CDR2 YYEKEE (reference sequence). This CDR3 spans 14 amino acids. This chain's CDR3 is CASSPEGFVGEQYF. CDR3 nucleotide sequence: TGTGCCAGCAGCCCGGAGGGGTTCGTGGGCGAGCAGTACTTC. Variable domain in full (rest from reference TRBV5-5 and TRBJ2-7): DAGVTQSPTHLIKTRGQQVTLRCSPISGHKSVSWYQQVLGQGPQFIFQYYEKEERGRGNFPDRFSARQFPNYSSELNVNALLLGDSALYLCASSPEGFVGEQYFGPGTRLTVT.

The rearrangement uses TRBV7-9 and TRBJ2-2; possibly TRBD2 for D (5 bases). CDR1 is SEHNR, CDR2 FQNEAQ, per germline (reference sequence). Between the trimmed V and J ends, which lost 8 bases and 3 bases, there was a span of 22 bases. The length of the CDR3 is 17 residues. CDR3 sequence reads: CASAPTWASRYTGELFF. Here the CDR3 DNA reads TGTGCCAGCGCTCCGACGTGGGCTAGCAGATACACCGGGGAGCTGTTTTTT.

This clonotype was counted only a few times. The chain recombines TRBV3-1 with TRBJ2-7; possible D gene TRBD2, 5 bases. Looked up from germline, CDR1 is LGHDT and CDR2 is YNNKEL (reference sequence). V was cut by 2 bases and J by 5 bases, with 7 bases left in between. The CDR3 contains 12 residues. CDR3 region: CASSQWGDEQYF. CDR3 nucleotide sequence: TGTGCCAGCAGCCAATGGGGAGACGAGCAGTACTTC.

V gene TRBV4-1 combines with J gene TRBJ2-3; 7 bases agree with TRBD2. This CDR3 is 15 amino acids long. The V gene's germline CDR1 is MGHRA and CDR2 YSYEKL. V gave up 4 bases and J gave up 1 base; unmatched junction bases: 5. The CDR3 protein is CASSRDLAGTDTQYF. As DNA, the CDR3 is TGCGCCAGCAGCCGGGATCTAGCGGGCACAGATACGCAGTATTTT.

The chain couples TRBV4-3 to TRBJ2-5; the match to TRBD1 covers 8 bases. CDR3 length equals 14 residues. Losses at the gene ends were 1 base for V and 5 bases for J; bases not matched to a gene: 3. CDR1 is LGHNA and CDR2 is YSLEER in the germline V gene. The CDR3 nucleotides read TGCGCCAGCAGCCAAGGACAGGGGCCGGAGACCCAGTACTTC. Protein: CASSQGQGPETQYF.

The chain is built from TRBV5-6 and TRBJ1-1, with 8 nucleotides matching TRBD1. The CDR3 runs to 15 residues. Germline trimming cut 4 bases from V and 0 bases from J; bases unmatched to any gene: 5. The germline gives CDR1 SGHDT, CDR2 YYEEEE. In DNA form, the CDR3 reads TGTGCCAGCAGCGGTCGACAGGGGATGAACACTGAAGCTTTCTTT. Encoded protein: CASSGRQGMNTEAFF.

In its sample, this clonotype was seen a few times. The genes are TRBV6-2 or TRBV6-3 and TRBJ2-1; no definite D call. V gave up 11 bases and J gave up 0 bases, with 14 bases separating them. This CDR3 comprises 14 residues. CDR1 is MNHEY and CDR2 is SVGEGT in the germline V gene. The CDR3 DNA sequence: TGTGCCTCCAAAGGGATCAGCTCCTACAATGAGCAGTTCTTC. Protein: CASKGISSYNEQFF.

This clonotype was detected ten times or more. The V and J genes are TRBV5-1 and TRBJ1-3; D is unclear. Trimming left V 5 bases short and J 0 bases short, with 9 bases between. The CDR3 is 14 amino acids. In germline, CDR1 is SGHRS, CDR2 YFSETQ. The CDR3 DNA sequence: TGCGCCAGCAGGAGTTCGGCCTCTGGAAACACCATATATTTT. This gives the protein CASRSSASGNTIYF.

This clonotype was observed at least ten times. This chain uses TRBV7-8 with TRBJ2-5, with 12 nucleotides matching TRBD2. The trim removed 5 bases at V and 5 bases at J, leaving 9 bases unmatched. Germline assignment: CDR1 SGHVS and CDR2 FQNEAQ. The CDR3 sequence is 16 residues long. CDR3 nucleotide sequence: TGTGCCAGCAGCCCTCTAGCGGGGGGGCCTTCTGAGACCCAGTACTTC. This encodes CASSPLAGGPSETQYF. Filled out from reference TRBV7-8 and TRBJ2-5, the complete variable domain reads GAGVSQSPRYKVAKRGQDVALRCDPISGHVSLFWYQQALGQGPEFLTYFQNEAQLDKSGLPSDRFFAERPEGSVSTLKIQRTQQEDSAVYLCASSPLAGGPSETQYFGPGTRLLVL.

The chain recombines TRBV20-1 with TRBJ2-1, with 9 positions matching TRBD2. Germline lookup yields CDR1 DFQATT and CDR2 SNEGSKA (reference sequence). V was pared by 5 bases and J by 8 bases, with 13 bases of the junction left unmatched. This CDR3 has 15 amino acids. The CDR3 is CSAPQAEAGGDEQFF. CDR3 bases: TGCAGTGCTCCTCAAGCTGAAGCGGGGGGTGATGAGCAGTTCTTC.

The rearrangement uses TRBV5-1 and TRBJ1-1; the D is unclear. The CDR3 is 13 residues long. Per germline, CDR1 SGHRS and CDR2 YFSETQ. Trimming cost V 8 bases and J 0 bases, with 11 bases left between them. Here the CDR3 reads CASSNGLNTEAFF. The CDR3 bases are TGCGCCAGTAGTAACGGATTGAACACTGAAGCTTTCTTT.

The V and J genes are TRBV4-3 and TRBJ2-7; a possible D gene is TRBD2 (5 bases). This CDR3 contains 15 residues. V lost 0 bases to trimming and J lost 6 bases, with 15 bases between them. Germline loops: CDR1 LGHNA, CDR2 YSLEER. The CDR3 region is CASSQDGIRAGEQYF. In DNA, the CDR3 is TGCGCCAGCAGCCAAGATGGGATCCGGGCGGGCGAGCAGTACTTC.

The chain carries TRBV21-1 and TRBJ2-1; the table assigns TRBD1, which was not confirmed against the DNA. TRBV21-1 is a pseudogene locus. The CDR3 is 17 residues long. The CDR3 region is CARTPGTLTPLYNEQFF. The CDR3 region has the DNA TGTGCCAGAACACCCGGGACACTTACCCCCCTCTACAATGAGCAGTTCTTC.

This clonotype was counted at least ten times. The chain couples TRBV14 to TRBJ2-3; D is uncertain. Germline V lookup: CDR1 SGHDN, CDR2 FVKESK. The CDR3 spans 13 residues. Trimming removed 5 bases from V and 3 bases from J, with 9 bases in between. The CDR3 spells CASSLRQTDTQYF. The CDR3 DNA sequence: TGTGCCAGCAGCTTACGGCAGACAGATACGCAGTATTTT.

The chain uses TRBV5-6 and TRBJ2-5; D unresolved. The CDR3 spans 15 residues. With 8 bases removed from V and 2 bases from J, the gap between germline ends came to 19 bases. Germline CDR1 SGHDT, CDR2 YYEEEE. CDR3 protein: CARSPEVRGQETQYF. In nucleotides, the CDR3 is TGTGCCAGGAGCCCAGAGGTCCGCGGACAAGAGACCCAGTACTTC.

This clonotype has more than one count but fewer than ten. This sequence joins TRBV20-1 and TRBJ2-7; tentative D call: TRBD2 (5 bases). The CDR3 covers 15 residues. Germline V gene data show CDR1 as DFQATT and CDR2 as SNEGSKA (reference sequence). Trimming pared 0 bases from V and 2 bases from J, leaving 14 bases between. In DNA form, the CDR3 reads TGCAGTGCTAGAGAGGGCGGGCGCCTGGCCTACGAGCAGTACTTC. Protein product: CSAREGGRLAYEQYF.

This clonotype was recorded a few times. The chain recombines TRBV12-3 or TRBV12-4 with TRBJ1-2; TRBD1 might be the D (5 bases). CDR3 size: 12 residues. The ends were cut back, 5 bases at V and 8 bases at J, with 12 bases in the middle. The DNA of the CDR3 is TGTGCCAGCAGTCAGGGTGGCGAGGGCTACACCTTC. This codes for CASSQGGEGYTF.

This chain uses TRBV24-1 with TRBJ2-2, with 10 bases aligning to TRBD2. The CDR3 consists of 17 residues. V lost 0 bases, J lost 5 bases, and 5 bases stayed unmatched. CDR1 and CDR2 (germline): KGHDR, SFDVKD. CDR3 coding DNA: TGTGCCACCAGTGATTTGACAGCGGGGGGGGCGACCGGGGAGCTGTTTTTT. It specifies CATSDLTAGGATGELFF.

The chain joins TRBV20-1 to TRBJ1-5; D remains ambiguous. The CDR3 is 14 amino acids. Per germline, CDR1 DFQATT and CDR2 SNEGSKA (reference sequence). V lost 0 bases and J lost 7, with 13 bases in between. The CDR3 region has the DNA TGCAGTGCTAGAGATCCCGGGCCGGGGCAGCCCCAGCATTTT. It yields the protein CSARDPGPGQPQHF.

This clonotype was detected a few times. This chain links TRBV20-1 with TRBJ2-7; TRBD1 agrees at 7 bases. Trimming took 5 bases from V and 3 from J; bases not matched to a gene: 7. The CDR3 covers 13 residues. Germline CDR1 is DFQATT and CDR2 is SNEGSKA (reference sequence). The CDR3 sequence: CSAPGDRDYEQYF. The CDR3 DNA is TGCAGTGCTCCCGGGGACAGAGACTACGAGCAGTACTTC.

This clonotype came up a few times. This chain joins TRBV5-1 and TRBJ2-7; TRBD1 aligns across 8 bases. V was clipped by 1 base and J by 7 bases; unmatched bases: 10. The CDR3 totals 15 residues. Germline V gene lookup returns CDR1 SGHRS and CDR2 YFSETQ. CDR3 in amino acids: CASSLSGTGPVEQYF. The CDR3 DNA follows: TGCGCCAGCAGCTTGTCGGGGACAGGTCCTGTTGAGCAGTACTTC.

The chain has TRBV9 and TRBJ2-1; 8 bases align to TRBD2. In germline, CDR1 is SGDLS, CDR2 YYNGEE. V gave up 9 bases and J gave up 2 bases; unmatched junction bases: 4. The CDR3 is 13 amino acids. The CDR3 protein is CATGGGPYNEQFF. CDR3 DNA: TGTGCCACCGGCGGGGGGCCCTACAATGAGCAGTTCTTC.

The rearrangement joins TRBV5-6 to TRBJ1-4; a weak D match, TRBD1 (5 bases). In germline, CDR1 is SGHDT, CDR2 YYEEEE. V gave up 3 bases and J gave up 8 bases, with 20 bases separating them. This CDR3 has 16 amino acids. The CDR3 sequence: CASSSIRQTWGEKLFF. The CDR3, as DNA: TGTGCCAGCAGCTCTATACGACAGACCTGGGGGGAAAAACTGTTTTTT.

This clonotype was seen a few times. The chain uses TRBV7-9 and TRBJ2-2; D perhaps matches TRBD2 (6 bases). CDR3 length equals 15 residues. Trimming took off 6 bases at V and 3 bases at J, with 14 bases between the two ends. CDR1 is SEHNR and CDR2 is FQNEAQ in the germline V gene (reference sequence). For the CDR3, the DNA is TGTGCCAGCAGGAACCGGGACTCCTACACCGGGGAGCTGTTTTTT. It codes for CASRNRDSYTGELFF.

V gene TRBV28 combines with J gene TRBJ2-7; 9 bases are shared with TRBD2. Germline-derived CDR1 and CDR2 are MDHEN and SYDVKM. The CDR3 sequence is 16 residues long. Trimming cost V 4 bases and J 4 bases; bases outside gene matches: 11. CDR3 loop: CASSSLTSGLKYEQYF. Here the CDR3 DNA reads TGTGCCAGCAGTTCTCTGACTAGCGGACTTAAATACGAGCAGTACTTC.